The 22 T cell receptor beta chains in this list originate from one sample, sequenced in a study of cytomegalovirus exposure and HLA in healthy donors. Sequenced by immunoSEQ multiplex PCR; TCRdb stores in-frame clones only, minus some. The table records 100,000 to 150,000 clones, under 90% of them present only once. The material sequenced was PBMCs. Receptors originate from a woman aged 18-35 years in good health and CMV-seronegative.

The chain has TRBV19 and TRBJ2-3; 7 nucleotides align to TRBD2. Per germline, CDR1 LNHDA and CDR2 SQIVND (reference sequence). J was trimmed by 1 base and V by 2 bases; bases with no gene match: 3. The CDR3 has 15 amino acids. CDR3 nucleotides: TGTGCCAGTAGTATAATAACTAGCGGCACAGATACGCAGTATTTT. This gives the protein CASSIITSGTDTQYF.

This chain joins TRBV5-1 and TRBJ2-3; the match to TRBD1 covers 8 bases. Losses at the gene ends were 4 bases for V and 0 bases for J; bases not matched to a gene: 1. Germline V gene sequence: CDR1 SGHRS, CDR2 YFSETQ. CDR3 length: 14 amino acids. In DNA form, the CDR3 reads TGCGCCAGCAGCAGGACAGGGAGCACAGATACGCAGTATTTT. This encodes CASSRTGSTDTQYF.

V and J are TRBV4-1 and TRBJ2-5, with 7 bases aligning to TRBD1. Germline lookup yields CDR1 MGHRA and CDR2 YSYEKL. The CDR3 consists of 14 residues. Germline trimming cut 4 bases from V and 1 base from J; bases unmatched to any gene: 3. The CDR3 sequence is CASSPGTAQETQYF. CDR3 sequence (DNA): TGCGCCAGCAGCCCCGGGACAGCCCAAGAGACCCAGTACTTC.

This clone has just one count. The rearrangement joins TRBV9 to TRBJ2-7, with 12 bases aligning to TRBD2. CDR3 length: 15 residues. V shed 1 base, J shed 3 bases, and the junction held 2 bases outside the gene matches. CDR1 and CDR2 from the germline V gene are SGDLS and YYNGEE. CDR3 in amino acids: CASSVTSGGNYEQYF. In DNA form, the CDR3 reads TGTGCCAGCAGCGTAACTAGCGGGGGGAACTACGAGCAGTACTTC.

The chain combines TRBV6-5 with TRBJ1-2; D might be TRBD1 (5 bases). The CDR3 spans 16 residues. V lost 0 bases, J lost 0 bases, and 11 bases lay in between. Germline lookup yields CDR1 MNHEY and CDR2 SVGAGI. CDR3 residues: CASSYSRQLPNYGYTF. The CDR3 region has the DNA TGTGCCAGCAGTTACTCTCGACAGCTACCTAACTATGGCTACACCTTC.

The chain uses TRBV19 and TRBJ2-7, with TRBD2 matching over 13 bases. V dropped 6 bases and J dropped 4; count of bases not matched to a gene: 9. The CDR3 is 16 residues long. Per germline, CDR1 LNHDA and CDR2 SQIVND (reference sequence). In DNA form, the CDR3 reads TGTGCCAGTAGCGACAGGACTAGCGGGAGTTCGTACGAGCAGTACTTC. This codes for CASSDRTSGSSYEQYF.

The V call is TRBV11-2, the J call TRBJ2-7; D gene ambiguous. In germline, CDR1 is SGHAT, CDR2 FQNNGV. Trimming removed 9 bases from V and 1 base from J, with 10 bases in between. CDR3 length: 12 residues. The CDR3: CASRSGSYEQYF. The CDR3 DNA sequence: TGTGCCAGTAGGAGTGGTTCCTACGAGCAGTACTTC.

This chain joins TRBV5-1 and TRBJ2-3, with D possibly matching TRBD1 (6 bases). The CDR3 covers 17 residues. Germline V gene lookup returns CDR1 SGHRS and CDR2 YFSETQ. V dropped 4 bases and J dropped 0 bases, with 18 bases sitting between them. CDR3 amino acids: CASSQVYRASSTDTQYF. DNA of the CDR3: TGCGCCAGCAGCCAAGTCTACAGGGCTTCTAGCACAGATACGCAGTATTTT.

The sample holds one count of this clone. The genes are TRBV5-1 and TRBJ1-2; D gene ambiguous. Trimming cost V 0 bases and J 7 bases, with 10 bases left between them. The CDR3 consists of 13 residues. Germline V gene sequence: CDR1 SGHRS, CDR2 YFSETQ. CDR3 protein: CASSLGQFFGYTF. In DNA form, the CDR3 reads TGCGCCAGCAGCTTGGGTCAGTTTTTTGGCTACACCTTC.

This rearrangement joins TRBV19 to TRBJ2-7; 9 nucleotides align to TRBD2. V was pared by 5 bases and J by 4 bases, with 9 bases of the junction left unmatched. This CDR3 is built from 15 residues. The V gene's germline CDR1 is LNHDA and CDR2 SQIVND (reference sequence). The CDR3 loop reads CASSPMAGGIYEQYF. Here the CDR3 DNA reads TGTGCCAGTAGTCCCATGGCGGGAGGGATATACGAGCAGTACTTC.

CDR3 sequence: CASSLQGLGYGYTF. CDR3 bases: TGCGCCAGCAGCTTGCAGGGGTTAGGCTATGGCTACACCTTC. This sequence joins TRBV5-1 and TRBJ1-2; a weak D match, TRBD1 (6 bases). V gave up 1 base and J gave up 4 bases, with 11 bases separating them. The CDR3 is made up of 14 amino acids. Germline V CDR1 and CDR2: SGHRS, YFSETQ. Full variable domain (remainder filled in from reference TRBV5-1 and TRBJ1-2): KAGVTQTPRYLIKTRGQQVTLSCSPISGHRSVSWYQQTPGQGLQFLFEYFSETQRNKGNFPGRFSGRQFSNSRSEMNVSTLELGDSALYLCASSLQGLGYGYTFGSGTRLTVV.

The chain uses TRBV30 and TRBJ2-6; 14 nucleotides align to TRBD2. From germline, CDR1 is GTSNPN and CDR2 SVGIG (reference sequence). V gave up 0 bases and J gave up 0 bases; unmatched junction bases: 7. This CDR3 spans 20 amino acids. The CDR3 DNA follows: TGTGCCTGGAGTGTTAGGAGGACTAGCGGGAGGCTCTCTGGGGCCAACGTCCTGACTTTC. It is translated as CAWSVRRTSGRLSGANVLTF.

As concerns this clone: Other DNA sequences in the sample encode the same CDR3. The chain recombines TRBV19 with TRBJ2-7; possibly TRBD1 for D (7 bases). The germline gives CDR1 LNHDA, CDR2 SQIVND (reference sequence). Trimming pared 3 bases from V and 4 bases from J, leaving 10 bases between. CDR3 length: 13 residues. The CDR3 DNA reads TGTGCCAGTAGTATGGCAGGGGGGTACGAGCAGTACTTC. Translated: CASSMAGGYEQYF.

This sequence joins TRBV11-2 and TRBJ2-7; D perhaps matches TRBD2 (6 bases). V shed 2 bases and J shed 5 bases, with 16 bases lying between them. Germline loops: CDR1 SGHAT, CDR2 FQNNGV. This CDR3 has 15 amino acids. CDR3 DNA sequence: TGTGCCAGCAGCTTAACCGGGACTCTTTTGCACGAGCAGTACTTC. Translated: CASSLTGTLLHEQYF. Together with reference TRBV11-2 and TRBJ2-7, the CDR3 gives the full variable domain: EAGVAQSPRYKIIEKRQSVAFWCNPISGHATLYWYQQILGQGPKLLIQFQNNGVVDDSQLPKDRFSAERLKGVDSTLKIQPAKLEDSAVYLCASSLTGTLLHEQYFGPGTRLTVT.

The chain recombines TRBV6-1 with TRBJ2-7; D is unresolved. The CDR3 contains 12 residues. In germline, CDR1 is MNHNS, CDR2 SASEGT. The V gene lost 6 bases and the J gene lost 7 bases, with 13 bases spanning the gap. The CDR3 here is CASSSTGSEQYF. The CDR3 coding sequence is TGTGCCAGCAGCTCGACGGGTTCTGAGCAGTACTTC.

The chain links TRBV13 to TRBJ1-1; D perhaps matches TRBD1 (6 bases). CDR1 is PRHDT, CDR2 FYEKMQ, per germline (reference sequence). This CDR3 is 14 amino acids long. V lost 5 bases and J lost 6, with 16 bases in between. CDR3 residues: CASSLPQGRAEAFF. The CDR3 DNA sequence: TGTGCCAGCAGCCTACCACAGGGACGCGCTGAAGCTTTCTTT.

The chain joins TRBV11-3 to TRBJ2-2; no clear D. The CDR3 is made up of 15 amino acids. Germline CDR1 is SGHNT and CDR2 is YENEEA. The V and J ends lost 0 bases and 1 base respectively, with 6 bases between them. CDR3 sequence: CASSLDGLNTGELFF. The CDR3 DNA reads TGTGCCAGCAGCTTAGATGGGCTGAACACCGGGGAGCTGTTTTTT. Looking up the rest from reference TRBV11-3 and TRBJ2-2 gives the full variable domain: EAGVVQSPRYKIIEKKQPVAFWCNPISGHNTLYWYLQNLGQGPELLIRYENEEAVDDSQLPKDRFSAERLKGVDSTLKIQPAELGDSAVYLCASSLDGLNTGELFFGEGSRLTVL.

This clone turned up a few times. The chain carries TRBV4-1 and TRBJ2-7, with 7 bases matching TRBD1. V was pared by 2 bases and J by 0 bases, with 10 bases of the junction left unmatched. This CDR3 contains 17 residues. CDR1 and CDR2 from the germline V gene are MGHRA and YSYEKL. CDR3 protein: CASSQPRQGPISYEQYF. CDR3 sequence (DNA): TGCGCCAGCAGCCAACCTAGACAGGGCCCAATCTCCTACGAGCAGTACTTC.

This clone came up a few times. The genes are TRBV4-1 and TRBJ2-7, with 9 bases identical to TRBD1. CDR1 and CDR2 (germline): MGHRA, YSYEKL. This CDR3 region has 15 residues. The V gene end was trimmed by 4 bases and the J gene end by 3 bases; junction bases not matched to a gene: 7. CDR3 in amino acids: CASSPTGQGYYEQYF. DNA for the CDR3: TGCGCCAGCAGCCCCACGGGACAGGGATACTACGAGCAGTACTTC.

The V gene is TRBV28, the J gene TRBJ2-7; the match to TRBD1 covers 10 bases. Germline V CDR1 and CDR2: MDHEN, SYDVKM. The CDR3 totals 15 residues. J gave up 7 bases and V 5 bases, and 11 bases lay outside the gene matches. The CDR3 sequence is CASSKTPGQGWEQYF. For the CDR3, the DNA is TGTGCCAGCAGTAAAACCCCGGGACAGGGGTGGGAGCAGTACTTC.

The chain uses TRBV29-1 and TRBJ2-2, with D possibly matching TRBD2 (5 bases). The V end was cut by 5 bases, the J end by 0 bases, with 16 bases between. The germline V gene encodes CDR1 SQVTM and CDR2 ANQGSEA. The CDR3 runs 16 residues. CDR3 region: CSVTQDWRSNTGELFF. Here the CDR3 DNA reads TGCAGCGTTACTCAGGACTGGAGGTCGAACACCGGGGAGCTGTTTTTT.

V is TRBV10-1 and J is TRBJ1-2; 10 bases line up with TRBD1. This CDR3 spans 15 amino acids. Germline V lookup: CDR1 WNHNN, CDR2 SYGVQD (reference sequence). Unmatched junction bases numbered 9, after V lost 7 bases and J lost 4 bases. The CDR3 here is CASKTRDRGLYGYTF. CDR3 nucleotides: TGCGCCAGCAAAACCCGGGACAGGGGACTCTATGGCTACACCTTC.